This TCR beta chain was sequenced during a study of OX40 agonist ivuxolimab in advanced cancers. In terms of the full investigation: Ivuxolimab was a fully human IgG2 agonistic monoclonal antibody targeting the costimulatory receptor OX40 (CD134). Intravenous ivuxolimab was administered to patients every 2 weeks at six dose levels: 0.01, 0.1, 0.3, 1.5, 3 and 10 mg/kg. Of the 50 to 55 patients in dose escalation, some 20 had hepatocellular carcinoma, some 15 had melanoma, 9 had renal cell carcinoma and 9 had head and neck cancer. In the dose-escalation cohort, nearly 85% of patients were male, and the mean age was roughly 60 years with a range of roughly 20 to 80. Patients were allowed to have had prior anti-PD-1, anti-PD-L1 or anti-CTLA-4 therapy, and approximately 39% of the dose-escalation patients had been treated with checkpoint inhibitors. Partial responses occurred in three dose-escalation patients, of whom one had hepatocellular carcinoma and two had cutaneous melanoma. The purpose of peripheral TCRbeta sequencing was to test whether ivuxolimab changed TCR sequence diversity and led to clonal T-cell expansion. The paper reports the monotherapy dose-escalation portion (N of about 51 patients) of the phase I ivuxolimab trial. What the work shows at the level of the full study, not this receptor alone: Which antigens the clonally expanded peripheral T cells were specific for was not determined. At doses from 0.1 to 3.0 mg/kg, clonal expansion was seen in both CD4+ and CD8+ blood T cells between baseline and week 6. Partial responders in the 0.1-3.0 mg/kg groups had among the lowest normalized peripheral clonal expansion, especially among CD8+ T cells. After ivuxolimab, expanded clones were on average more numerous among CD8+ T cells than among CD4+ T cells. Low levels of normalized T-cell clonal expansion were also shown by some nonresponding patients.

To sequence the TCRbeta CDR3 region, genomic DNA was isolated from the sorted cells. TCRbeta CDR3 regions were sequenced using the immunoSEQ Assay. The table was pulled from immuneACCESS by TCRdb, which kept in-frame rearrangements only. Such tables lose some clones; where checked, under half of the loss comes from unresolved V genes, and the rest has no known cause. This sample holds about 38,000 clones; about four fifths were observed only once. Together, the top ten hold about 8.8% of the sample. Patients with a history of autoimmune disease or receiving systemic immunosuppression were excluded from the trial. In every dose cohort, peripheral blood was drawn for TCR sequencing at baseline, cycle 4 day 1, and cycle 7 day 1. Samples were obtained from an open-label, multicenter, first-in-human phase I dose-escalation trial of ivuxolimab. Adults with locally advanced or metastatic melanoma, renal cell, hepatocellular, or head and neck squamous cell carcinoma were enrolled in the trial. Before TCR sequencing, CD4+ and CD8+ T cells were separately sorted from peripheral blood.

Clipping removes 5 bases from V and 4 bases from J, with 8 as the unmatched junction base count. CDR1 is given as MNHNS and CDR2 as SASEGT, both from the germline V gene. Measured from the cysteine to the phenylalanine, the CDR3 is 15 residues long. Only the CDR3 DNA is retained, 45 bases long and in frame from the first base. Remarks on this clone: Its target antigen remains unknown. Base qualities are not recorded, but no much larger clone differs from it by a single base.

The chain joins TRBV6-1 to TRBJ2-3, with 8 bases in between that match TRBD2. Sequenced material: CD4+ or CD8+ T cells sorted from blood, taken in a trial of the OX40 agonist ivuxolimab. The origin of this receptor is an adult with an advanced solid tumor such as melanoma, head and neck, liver or kidney cancer. The CDR3 protein: CASSSRGSGADTQYF. The nucleotides are TGTGCCAGCAGTTCCCGGGGTAGCGGGGCAGATACGCAGTATTTT.